This T cell receptor beta chain was recovered during a study of control samples from healthy donors and cancer patients. Only in-frame clones appear in the TCRdb table, and some are missing; sequencing was by immunoSEQ multiplex PCR. The top ten clones hold about 40% of a sample with 95,000 to 150,000 clones, roughly nine tenths of them seen once. This clonotype was sampled from a man in his forties or fifties in good health. The sequencing input was blood.

As DNA, the CDR3 is TGTGCCAGCAACGATAAGGGAACAGGAACTAATGAAAAACTGTTTTTT. Its protein product is CASNDKGTGTNEKLFF. The chain couples TRBV5-4 to TRBJ1-4; D is possibly TRBD1 (5 bases). Per the germline V gene, CDR1 is SGHNT and CDR2 is YYREEE (reference sequence). The CDR3 has 16 residues. The ends were cut back, 6 bases at V and 1 base at J, with 16 bases in the middle. The full variable domain, rest sourced from reference TRBV5-4 and TRBJ1-4, is ETGVTQSPTHLIKTRGQQVTLRCSSQSGHNTVSWYQQALGQGPQFIFQYYREEENGRGNFPPRFSGLQFPNYSSELNVNALELDDSALYLCASNDKGTGTNEKLFFGSGTQLSVL.